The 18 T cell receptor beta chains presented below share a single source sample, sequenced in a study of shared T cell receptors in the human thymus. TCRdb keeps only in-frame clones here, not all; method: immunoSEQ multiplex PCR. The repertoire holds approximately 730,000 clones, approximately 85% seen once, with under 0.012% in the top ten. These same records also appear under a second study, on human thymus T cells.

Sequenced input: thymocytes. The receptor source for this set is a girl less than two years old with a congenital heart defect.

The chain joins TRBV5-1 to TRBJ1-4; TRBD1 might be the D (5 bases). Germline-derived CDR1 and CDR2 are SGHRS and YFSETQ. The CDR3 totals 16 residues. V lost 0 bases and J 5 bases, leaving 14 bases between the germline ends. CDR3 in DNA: TGCGCCAGCAGCTTGGGGCCGGGACTCGGGAATGAAAAACTGTTTTTT. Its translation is CASSLGPGLGNEKLFF.

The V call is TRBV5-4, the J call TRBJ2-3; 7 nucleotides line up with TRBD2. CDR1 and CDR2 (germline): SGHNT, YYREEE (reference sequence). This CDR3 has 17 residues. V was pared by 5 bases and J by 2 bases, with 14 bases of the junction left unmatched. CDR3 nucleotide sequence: TGTGCCAGCAGAATTAAAAGAGGGAGGGGATCCACAGATACGCAGTATTTT. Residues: CASRIKRGRGSTDTQYF.

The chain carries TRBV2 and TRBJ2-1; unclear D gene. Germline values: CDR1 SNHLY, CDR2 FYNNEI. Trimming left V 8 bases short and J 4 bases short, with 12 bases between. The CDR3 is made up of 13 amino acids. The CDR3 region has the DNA TGTGCCAGCGCGTTCCCCCGGTACAATGAGCAGTTCTTC. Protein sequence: CASAFPRYNEQFF.

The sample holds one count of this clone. The CDR3 DNA reads as TGTGCCAGCAGCTTAGCGCTAGGGGACTCCTACGAGCAGTACTTC. This sequence encodes CASSLALGDSYEQYF. The V gene is TRBV11-2, the J gene TRBJ2-7, with a weak D call TRBD1 (5 bases). Between the trimmed V and J ends, which lost 1 base and 0 bases, there was a span of 10 bases. From germline, CDR1 is SGHAT and CDR2 FQNNGV. The CDR3 consists of 15 residues.

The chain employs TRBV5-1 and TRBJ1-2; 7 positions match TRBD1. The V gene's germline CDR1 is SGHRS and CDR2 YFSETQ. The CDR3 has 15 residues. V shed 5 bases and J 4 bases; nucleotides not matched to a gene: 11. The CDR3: CASRANRGAFYGYTF. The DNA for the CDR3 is TGCGCCAGCAGAGCGAACAGGGGTGCCTTCTATGGCTACACCTTC. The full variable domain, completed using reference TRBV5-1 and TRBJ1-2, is KAGVTQTPRYLIKTRGQQVTLSCSPISGHRSVSWYQQTPGQGLQFLFEYFSETQRNKGNFPGRFSGRQFSNSRSEMNVSTLELGDSALYLCASRANRGAFYGYTFGSGTRLTVV.

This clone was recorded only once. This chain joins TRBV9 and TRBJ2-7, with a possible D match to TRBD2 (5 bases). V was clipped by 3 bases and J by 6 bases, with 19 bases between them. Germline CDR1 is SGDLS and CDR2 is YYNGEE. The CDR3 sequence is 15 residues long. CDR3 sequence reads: CASSGDTGDFLEQYF. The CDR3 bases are TGTGCCAGCAGCGGAGATACCGGGGATTTCCTCGAGCAGTACTTC. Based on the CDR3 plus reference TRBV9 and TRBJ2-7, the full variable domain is DSGVTQTPKHLITATGQRVTLRCSPRSGDLSVYWYQQSLDQGLQFLIQYYNGEERAKGNILERFSAQQFPDLHSELNLSSLELGDSALYFCASSGDTGDFLEQYFGPGTRLTVT.

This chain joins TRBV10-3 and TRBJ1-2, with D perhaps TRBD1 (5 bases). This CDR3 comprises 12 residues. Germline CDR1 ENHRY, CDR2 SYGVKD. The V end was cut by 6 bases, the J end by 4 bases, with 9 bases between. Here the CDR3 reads CAIRTDSYGYTF. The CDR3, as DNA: TGTGCCATCAGGACAGACTCCTATGGCTACACCTTC.

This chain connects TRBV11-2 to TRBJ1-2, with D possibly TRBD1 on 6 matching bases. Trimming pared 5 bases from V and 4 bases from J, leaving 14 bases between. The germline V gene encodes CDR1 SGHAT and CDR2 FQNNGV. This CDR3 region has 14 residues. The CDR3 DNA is TGTGCCAGCAGCCCCCGCAGGGGCGGCTATGGCTACACCTTC. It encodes CASSPRRGGYGYTF.

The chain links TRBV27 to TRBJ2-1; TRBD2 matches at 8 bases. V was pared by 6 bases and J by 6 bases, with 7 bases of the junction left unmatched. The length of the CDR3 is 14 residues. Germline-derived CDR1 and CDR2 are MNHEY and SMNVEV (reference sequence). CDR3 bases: TGTGCCAGCAGCGGACTAGCTGGAGGCAATGAGCAGTTCTTC. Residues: CASSGLAGGNEQFF.

This CDR3 reads CASSVGGSGGSSGANVLTF. The CDR3 DNA sequence: TGTGCCAGCAGCGTAGGGGGGAGCGGGGGATCCTCTGGGGCCAACGTCCTGACTTTC. The genes are TRBV9 and TRBJ2-6, with 8 positions matching TRBD2. Germline CDR1 is SGDLS and CDR2 is YYNGEE. The CDR3 covers 19 residues. Trimming cost V 0 bases and J 0 bases; bases outside gene matches: 8.

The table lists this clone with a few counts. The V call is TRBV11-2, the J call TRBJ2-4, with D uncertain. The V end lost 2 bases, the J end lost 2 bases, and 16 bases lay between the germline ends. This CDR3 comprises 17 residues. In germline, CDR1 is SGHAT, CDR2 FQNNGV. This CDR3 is CASSLWSPGKPKNIQYF. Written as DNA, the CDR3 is TGTGCCAGCAGCTTATGGTCTCCAGGCAAGCCCAAAAACATTCAGTACTTC. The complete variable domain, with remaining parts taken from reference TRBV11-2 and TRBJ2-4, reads EAGVAQSPRYKIIEKRQSVAFWCNPISGHATLYWYQQILGQGPKLLIQFQNNGVVDDSQLPKDRFSAERLKGVDSTLKIQPAKLEDSAVYLCASSLWSPGKPKNIQYFGAGTRLSVL.

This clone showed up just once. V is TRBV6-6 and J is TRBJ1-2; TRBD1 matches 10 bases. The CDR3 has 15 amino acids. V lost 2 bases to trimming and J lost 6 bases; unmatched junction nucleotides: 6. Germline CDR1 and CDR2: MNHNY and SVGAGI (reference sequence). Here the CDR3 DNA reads TGTGCCAGCAGTTACCGGACAGGGGGAACCCATGGCTACACCTTC. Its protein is CASSYRTGGTHGYTF.

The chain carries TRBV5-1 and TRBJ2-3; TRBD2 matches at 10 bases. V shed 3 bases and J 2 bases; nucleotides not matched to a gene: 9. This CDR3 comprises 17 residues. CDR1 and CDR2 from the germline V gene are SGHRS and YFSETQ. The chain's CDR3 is CASSSTLAGANTDTQYF. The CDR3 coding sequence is TGCGCCAGCAGCTCGACCCTAGCGGGGGCAAACACAGATACGCAGTATTTT.

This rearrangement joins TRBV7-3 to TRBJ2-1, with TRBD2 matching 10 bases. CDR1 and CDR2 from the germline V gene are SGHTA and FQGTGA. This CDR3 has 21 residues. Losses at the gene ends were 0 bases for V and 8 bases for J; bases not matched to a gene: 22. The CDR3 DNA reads TGTGCCAGCAGCTTAACAGTAGGGCTAGCGGGGGCCCTGAAATCTACGCATGAGCAGTTCTTC. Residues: CASSLTVGLAGALKSTHEQFF.

The CDR3 here is CASSFVGQGHGYTF. The DNA for the CDR3 is TGTGCCAGCAGCTTTGTAGGACAGGGACATGGCTACACCTTC. The genes are TRBV5-8 and TRBJ1-2; 8 bases align to TRBD1. The germline gives CDR1 SGHTS, CDR2 YDEGEE. V trimming: 2 bases; J trimming: 6 bases; junction bases outside the gene matches: 6. This CDR3 region has 14 residues.

In DNA, the CDR3 is TGTGCCAGTACCCCACCTGGACAGGGCGAGAATCAGCCCCAGCATTTT. This codes for CASTPPGQGENQPQHF. V and J are TRBV19 and TRBJ1-5; TRBD1 aligns across 8 bases. Germline values: CDR1 LNHDA, CDR2 SQIVND (reference sequence). V lost 7 bases and J lost 4; bases outside the gene matches: 12. CDR3 length: 16 amino acids.

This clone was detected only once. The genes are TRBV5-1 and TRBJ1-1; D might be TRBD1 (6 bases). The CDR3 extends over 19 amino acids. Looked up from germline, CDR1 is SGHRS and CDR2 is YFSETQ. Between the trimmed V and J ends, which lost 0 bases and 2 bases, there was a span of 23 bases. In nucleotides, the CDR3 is TGCGCCAGCAGCTTGGCCGGACGGCCATTTTACAGGGTTAACACTGAAGCTTTCTTT. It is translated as CASSLAGRPFYRVNTEAFF.

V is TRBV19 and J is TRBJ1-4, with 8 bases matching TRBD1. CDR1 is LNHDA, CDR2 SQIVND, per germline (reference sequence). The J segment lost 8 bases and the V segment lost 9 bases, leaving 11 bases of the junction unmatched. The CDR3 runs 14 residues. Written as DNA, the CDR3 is TGTGCCAGCCAGGTTGGGACAGGCGACGAAAAACTGTTTTTT. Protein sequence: CASQVGTGDEKLFF.